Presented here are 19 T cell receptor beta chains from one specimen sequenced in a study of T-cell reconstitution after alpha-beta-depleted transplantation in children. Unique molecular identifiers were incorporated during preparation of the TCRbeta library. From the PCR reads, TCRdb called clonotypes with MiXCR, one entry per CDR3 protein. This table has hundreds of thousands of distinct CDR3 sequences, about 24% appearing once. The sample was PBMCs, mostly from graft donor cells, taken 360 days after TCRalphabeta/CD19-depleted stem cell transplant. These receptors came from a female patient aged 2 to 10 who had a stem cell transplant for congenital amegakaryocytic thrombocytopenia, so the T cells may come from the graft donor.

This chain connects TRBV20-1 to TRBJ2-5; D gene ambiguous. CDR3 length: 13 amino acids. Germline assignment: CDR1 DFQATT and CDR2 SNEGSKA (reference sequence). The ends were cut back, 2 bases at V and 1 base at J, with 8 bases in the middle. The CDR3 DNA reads TGCAGTGCTAGATTCCCTAGCCAAGAGACCCAGTACTTC. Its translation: CSARFPSQETQYF.

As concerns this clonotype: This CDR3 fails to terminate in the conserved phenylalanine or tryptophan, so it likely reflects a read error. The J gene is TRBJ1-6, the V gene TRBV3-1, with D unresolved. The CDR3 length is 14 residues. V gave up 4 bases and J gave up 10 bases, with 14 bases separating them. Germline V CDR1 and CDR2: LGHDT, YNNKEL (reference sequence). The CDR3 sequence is CASSLGSFGSPLHI. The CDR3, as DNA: TGTGCCAGCAGCCTCGGGTCCTTCGGGTCACCCCTCCACATT.

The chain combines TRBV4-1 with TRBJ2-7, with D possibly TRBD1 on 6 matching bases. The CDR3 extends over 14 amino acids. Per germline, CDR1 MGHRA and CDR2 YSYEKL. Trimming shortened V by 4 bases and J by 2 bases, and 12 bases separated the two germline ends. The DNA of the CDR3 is TGCGCCAGCAGCCTACCGGGACAAACCTACGAGCAGTACTTC. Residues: CASSLPGQTYEQYF.

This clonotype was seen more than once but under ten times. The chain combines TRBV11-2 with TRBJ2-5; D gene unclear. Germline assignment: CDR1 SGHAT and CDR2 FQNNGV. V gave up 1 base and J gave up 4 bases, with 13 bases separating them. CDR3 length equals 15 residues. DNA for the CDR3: TGTGCCAGCAGCTTAGGTCGCGGTCCGGGAGAGACCCAGTACTTC. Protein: CASSLGRGPGETQYF.

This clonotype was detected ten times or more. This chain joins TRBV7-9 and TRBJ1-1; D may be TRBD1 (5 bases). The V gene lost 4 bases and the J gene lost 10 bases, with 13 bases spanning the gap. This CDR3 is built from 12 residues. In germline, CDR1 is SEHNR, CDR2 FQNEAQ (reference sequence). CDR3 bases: TGTGCCAGCAGCTCCCGGGGGGTAGGAGCTTTCTTT. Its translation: CASSSRGVGAFF.

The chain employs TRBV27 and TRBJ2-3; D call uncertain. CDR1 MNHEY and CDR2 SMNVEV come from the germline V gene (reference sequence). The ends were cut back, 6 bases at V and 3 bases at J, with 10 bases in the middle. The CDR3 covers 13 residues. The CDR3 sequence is CASSLKGTDTQYF. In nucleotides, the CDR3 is TGTGCCAGCAGCCTAAAGGGAACAGATACGCAGTATTTT.

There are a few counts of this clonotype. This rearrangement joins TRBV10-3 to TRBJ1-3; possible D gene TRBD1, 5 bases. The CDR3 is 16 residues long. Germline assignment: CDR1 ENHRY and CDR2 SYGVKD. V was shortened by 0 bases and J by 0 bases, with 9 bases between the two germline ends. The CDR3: CAISESGRGSGNTIYF. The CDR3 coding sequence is TGTGCCATCAGTGAGTCCGGGAGGGGCTCTGGAAACACCATATATTTT.

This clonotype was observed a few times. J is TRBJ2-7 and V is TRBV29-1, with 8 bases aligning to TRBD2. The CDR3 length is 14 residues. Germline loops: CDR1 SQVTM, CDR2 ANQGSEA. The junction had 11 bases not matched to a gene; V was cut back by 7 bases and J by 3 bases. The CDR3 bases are TGCAGCGCCGCAATTCCGGGACTAGTCTACGAGCAGTACTTC. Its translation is CSAAIPGLVYEQYF.

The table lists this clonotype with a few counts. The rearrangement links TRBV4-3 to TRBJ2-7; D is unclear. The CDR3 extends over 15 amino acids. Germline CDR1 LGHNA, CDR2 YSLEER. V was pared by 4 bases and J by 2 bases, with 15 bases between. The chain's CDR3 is CASSRSLDVPYEQYF. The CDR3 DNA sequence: TGCGCCAGCAGCCGGTCTCTAGACGTCCCCTACGAGCAGTACTTC.

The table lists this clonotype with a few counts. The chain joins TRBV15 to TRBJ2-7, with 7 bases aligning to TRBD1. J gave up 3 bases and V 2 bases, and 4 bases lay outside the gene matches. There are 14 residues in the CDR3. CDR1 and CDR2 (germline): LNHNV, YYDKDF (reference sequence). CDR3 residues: CATSRRGQSYEQYF. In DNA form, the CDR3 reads TGTGCCACCAGCAGAAGGGGACAGAGCTACGAGCAGTACTTC.

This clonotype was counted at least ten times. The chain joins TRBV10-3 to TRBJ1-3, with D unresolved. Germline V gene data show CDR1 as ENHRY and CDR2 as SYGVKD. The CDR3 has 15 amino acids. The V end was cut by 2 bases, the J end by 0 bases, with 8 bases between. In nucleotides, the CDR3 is TGTGCCATCAGTGAGGGGCCGATCTCTGGAAACACCATATATTTT. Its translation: CAISEGPISGNTIYF.

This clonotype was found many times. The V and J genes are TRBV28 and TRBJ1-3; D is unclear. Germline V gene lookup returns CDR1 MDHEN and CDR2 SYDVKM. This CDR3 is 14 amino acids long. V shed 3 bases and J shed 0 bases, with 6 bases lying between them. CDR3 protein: CASSFTHSGNTIYF. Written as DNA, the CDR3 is TGTGCCAGCAGTTTCACCCACTCTGGAAACACCATATATTTT.

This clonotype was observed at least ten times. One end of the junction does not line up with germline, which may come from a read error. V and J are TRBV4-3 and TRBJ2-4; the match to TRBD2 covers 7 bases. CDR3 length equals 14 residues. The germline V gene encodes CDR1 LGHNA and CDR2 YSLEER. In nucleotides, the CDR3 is TGCGCCAGCAGCCAAGATTTACGGGAGGACCGGGCCCTCTTC. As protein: CASSQDLREDRALF.

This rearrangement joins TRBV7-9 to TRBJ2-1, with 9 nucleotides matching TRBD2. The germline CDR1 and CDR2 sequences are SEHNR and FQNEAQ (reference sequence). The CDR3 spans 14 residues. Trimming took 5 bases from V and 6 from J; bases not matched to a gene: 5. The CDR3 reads CASSTSGPSNEQFF. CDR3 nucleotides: TGTGCCAGCAGCACTAGCGGGCCCTCCAATGAGCAGTTCTTC.

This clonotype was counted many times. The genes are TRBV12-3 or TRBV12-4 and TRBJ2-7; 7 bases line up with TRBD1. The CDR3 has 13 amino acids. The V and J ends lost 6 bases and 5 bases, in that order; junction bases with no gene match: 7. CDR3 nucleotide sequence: TGTGCCAGCAGACCAAAAGGGGGCGACGAGCAGTACTTC. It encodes CASRPKGGDEQYF.

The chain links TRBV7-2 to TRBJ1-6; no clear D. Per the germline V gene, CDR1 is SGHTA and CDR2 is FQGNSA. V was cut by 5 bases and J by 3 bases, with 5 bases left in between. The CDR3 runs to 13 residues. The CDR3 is CASSPGYNSPLHF. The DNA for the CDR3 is TGTGCCAGCAGCCCCGGCTATAATTCACCCCTCCACTTT.

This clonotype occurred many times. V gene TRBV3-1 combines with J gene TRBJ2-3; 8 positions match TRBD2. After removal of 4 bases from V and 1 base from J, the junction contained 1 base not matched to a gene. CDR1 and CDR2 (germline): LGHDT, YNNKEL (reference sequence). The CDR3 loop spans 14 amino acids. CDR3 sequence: CASSPGLGTDTQYF. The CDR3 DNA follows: TGTGCCAGCAGCCCGGGACTAGGCACAGATACGCAGTATTTT.

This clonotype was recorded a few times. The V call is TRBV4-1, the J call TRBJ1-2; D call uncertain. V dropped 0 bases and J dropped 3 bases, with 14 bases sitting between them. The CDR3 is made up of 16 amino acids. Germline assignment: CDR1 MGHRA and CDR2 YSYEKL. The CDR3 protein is CASSQENSFIYYGYTF. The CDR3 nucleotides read TGCGCCAGCAGCCAAGAAAACAGTTTTATTTACTATGGCTACACCTTC.

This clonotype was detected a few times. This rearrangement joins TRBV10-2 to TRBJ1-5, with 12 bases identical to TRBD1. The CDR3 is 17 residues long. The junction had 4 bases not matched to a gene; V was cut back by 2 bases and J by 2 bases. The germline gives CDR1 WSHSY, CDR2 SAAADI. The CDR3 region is CASSEGTGGFGNQPQHF. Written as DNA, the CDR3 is TGCGCCAGCAGTGAGGGGACAGGGGGCTTTGGCAATCAGCCCCAGCATTTT.